This T cell receptor beta chain came from a study of T cell responses to AZD1222 COVID-19 vaccine. Findings and limits, study-wide: CD4 TCRs covered the whole spike, strongest at regions 160-218 and 743-854. At baseline, seropositivity was found in only six or seven AZD1222 recipients. Targeting of unmutated variant regions was reportedly seen in nearly half of spike-specific TCRs.

Between the trimmed V and J ends, which lost 3 bases and 4 bases, there was a span of 12 bases. Germline values: CDR1 SNHLY, CDR2 FYNNEI. The CDR3 is 14 residues long. The assay was immunoSEQ multiplex PCR, and TCRdb's table has in-frame clones only and misses some. The top ten clones hold 11% to 15% of a sample with about 120,000 clones, 92% of them seen once. This clone appeared once. What it binds is unknown. The TCR originated in an adult in good health. The rearrangement uses TRBV2 and TRBJ1-1, with no clear D. The material sequenced was peripheral blood, taken on day 0 of AZD1222 vaccination. CDR3 residues: CASSDRTAGTEAFF. In nucleotides, the CDR3 is TGTGCCAGCAGTGATAGGACCGCGGGCACTGAAGCTTTCTTT.